A single count supports the clone carrying this T cell receptor beta chain. The antigen remains undetermined. This specimen comes from a study of Ad26.COV2.S vaccination and SARS-CoV-2 variants. Looking at the study overall: Among those in the COV1001 Ad26.COV2.S trial arm was the donor. The authors gave Ad26.COV2.S intramuscularly, either once or twice 56 days apart. Whole-study findings and limits: Those who received the vaccine showed greater spike-specific TCR breadth than those given placebo.

Sequencing was performed with immunoSEQ multiplex PCR; in TCRdb, only in-frame clones are kept and a portion is missing. Of 300,000 to 350,000 clones listed, around 89% are singletons. Described treatment: around 19 received Ad26.COV2.S at low or high dose, single or two shots; roughly 5 received placebo; per-sample allocation not given. Sampling was done on day 63 after the first vaccine or placebo injection. Donation came from an adult in Boston who was aged 18-55 years. The sequences come from peripheral blood, collected in a trial of Ad26.COV2.S vaccine versus placebo. This clonotype originated in a person aged 18-60 years who received the Ad26.COV2.S COVID-19 vaccine or a placebo.

The CDR3 loop is CASRGLADTQYF. CDR3 in DNA: TGTGCCAGCAGGGGGTTAGCAGATACGCAGTATTTT. The chain links TRBV7-9 to TRBJ2-3; D gene ambiguous. The CDR3 is made up of 12 amino acids. Trimming pared 6 bases from V and 4 bases from J, leaving 8 bases between. Germline CDR1 is SEHNR and CDR2 is FQNEAQ (reference sequence).